This TCR beta chain is drawn from a study of blood T cells in healthy people across ages. General study points: Diversity figures derived from one million T cells were judged to underestimate the true value.

In this sample, this clonotype turned up a few times. Its antigen remains unknown. Together with a sample-barcoded 5' primer, a J-beta primer mix was included in a second PCR lasting roughly 6 to 12 cycles. TCRdb reanalysed the 5' RACE reads using MiXCR and keeps one entry per CDR3 protein. The sample lists roughly 800,000 distinct CDR3 sequences, 55% to 70% occurring once. The study drew donors from healthy Caucasian individuals in Russia aged roughly 6 to 95. Deletions cut 3 bases from V and 2 bases from J, with 9 bases between. Germline-derived CDR1 and CDR2 are SGHTA and FQGNSA. This CDR3 spans 14 amino acids.

The chain carries TRBV7-2 and TRBJ2-3, with TRBD1 as a possible D gene (5 bases). The specimen sequenced was blood. This TCR was sampled from a man aged 25-45 years in good health. CDR3 bases: TGTGCCAGCAGCTTTGACAGATTCACAGATACGCAGTATTTT. Translating gives CASSFDRFTDTQYF.